Below, 5 T cell receptor beta chains from the same sample are listed, as sequenced in a study of shared clonotypes between healthy human individuals. Sequencing used immunoSEQ multiplex PCR; TCRdb keeps in-frame clones, though not all of them. The table lists about 2 million clones, over 85% of them singletons. The naive CD8 fraction comprised CD45RO-negative cells positively selected for CCR7 and excluded terminally differentiated effector memory CD45RA+ cells. Sample: naive CD8+ T cells sorted from blood. These receptors all stem from a young man in good health.

The chain is built from TRBV9 and TRBJ2-6; a possible D gene is TRBD2 (6 bases). The CDR3 extends over 17 amino acids. Germline loops: CDR1 SGDLS, CDR2 YYNGEE. Trimming removed 0 bases from V and 1 base from J, with 11 bases in between. CDR3 sequence: CASSVAPGGSGANVLTF. The CDR3 nucleotides read TGTGCCAGCAGCGTAGCCCCCGGGGGATCTGGGGCCAACGTCCTGACTTTC.

The CDR3 is CASSYYRGTYEQYF. CDR3 sequence (DNA): TGTGCCAGCAGTTACTACAGGGGTACCTACGAGCAGTACTTC. V usage is TRBV6-5 and J usage is TRBJ2-7; 7 bases map to TRBD1. The CDR3 covers 14 residues. The germline gives CDR1 MNHEY, CDR2 SVGAGI. V was clipped by 1 base and J by 2 bases; unmatched bases: 2.

The chain combines TRBV4-1 with TRBJ2-1, with D unresolved. Per the germline V gene, CDR1 is MGHRA and CDR2 is YSYEKL. V lost 1 base, J lost 5 bases, and 9 bases lay in between. The CDR3 has 14 amino acids. Written as DNA, the CDR3 is TGCGCCAGCAGCCAAGCGGTTGGGCACAATGAGCAGTTCTTC. It specifies CASSQAVGHNEQFF.

This clone has only a few counts. The V call is TRBV6-6, the J call TRBJ1-4; 9 bases align to TRBD1. Germline-derived CDR1 and CDR2 are MNHNY and SVGAGI (reference sequence). J lost 8 bases, V lost 5 bases, and 6 bases had no gene match. This CDR3 has 14 amino acids. As DNA, the CDR3 is TGTGCCAGCAGTGGAGGACAGGGGAACGAAAAACTGTTTTTT. This gives the protein CASSGGQGNEKLFF.

This chain uses TRBV6-5 with TRBJ2-3; 8 positions agree with TRBD2. The CDR3 has 14 residues. The trim removed 7 bases at V and 3 bases at J, leaving 6 bases unmatched. Per the germline V gene, CDR1 is MNHEY and CDR2 is SVGAGI. CDR3 sequence (DNA): TGTGCCAGCAACCTAGCGGGTCCAACAGATACGCAGTATTTT. Protein product: CASNLAGPTDTQYF.